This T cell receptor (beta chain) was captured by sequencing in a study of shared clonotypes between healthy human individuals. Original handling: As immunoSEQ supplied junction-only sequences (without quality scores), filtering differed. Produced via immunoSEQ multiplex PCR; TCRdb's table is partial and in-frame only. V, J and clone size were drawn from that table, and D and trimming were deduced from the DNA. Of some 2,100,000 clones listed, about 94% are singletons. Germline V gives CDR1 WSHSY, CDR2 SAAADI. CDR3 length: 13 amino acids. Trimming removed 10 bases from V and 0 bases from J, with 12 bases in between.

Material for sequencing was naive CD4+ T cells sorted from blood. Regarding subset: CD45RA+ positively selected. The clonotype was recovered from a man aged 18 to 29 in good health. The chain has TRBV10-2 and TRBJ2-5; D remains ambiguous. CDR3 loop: CATLIADQETQYF. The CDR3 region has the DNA TGCGCCACCCTAATTGCGGACCAAGAGACCCAGTACTTC.